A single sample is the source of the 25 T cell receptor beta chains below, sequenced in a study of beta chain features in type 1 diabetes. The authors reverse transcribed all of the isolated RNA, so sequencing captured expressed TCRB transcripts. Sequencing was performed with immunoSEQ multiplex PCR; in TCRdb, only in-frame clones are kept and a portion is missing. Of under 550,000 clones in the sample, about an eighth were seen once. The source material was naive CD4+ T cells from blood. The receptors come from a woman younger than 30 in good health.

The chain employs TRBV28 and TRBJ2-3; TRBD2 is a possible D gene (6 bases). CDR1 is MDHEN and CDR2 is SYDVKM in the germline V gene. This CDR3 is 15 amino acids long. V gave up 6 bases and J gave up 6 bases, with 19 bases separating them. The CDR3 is CASSYGGGRRDTQYF. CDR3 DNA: TGTGCCAGCAGCTACGGAGGAGGGCGCCGGGATACGCAGTATTTT.

The DNA of the CDR3 is TGTGCCAGCAGCCTTGAGGGTGTCCCCACAGATACGCAGTATTTT. Residues: CASSLEGVPTDTQYF. V gene TRBV7-9 combines with J gene TRBJ2-3, with a possible D match to TRBD2 (5 bases). Per the germline V gene, CDR1 is SEHNR and CDR2 is FQNEAQ (reference sequence). Between the trimmed V and J ends, which lost 5 bases and 2 bases, there was a span of 14 bases. The CDR3 runs to 15 residues.

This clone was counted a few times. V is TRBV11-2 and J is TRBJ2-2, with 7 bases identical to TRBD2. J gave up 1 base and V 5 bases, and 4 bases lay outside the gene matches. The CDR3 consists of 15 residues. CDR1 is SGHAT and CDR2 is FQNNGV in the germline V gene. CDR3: CASSPLALNTGELFF. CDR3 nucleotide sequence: TGTGCCAGCAGCCCACTAGCGCTGAACACCGGGGAGCTGTTTTTT.

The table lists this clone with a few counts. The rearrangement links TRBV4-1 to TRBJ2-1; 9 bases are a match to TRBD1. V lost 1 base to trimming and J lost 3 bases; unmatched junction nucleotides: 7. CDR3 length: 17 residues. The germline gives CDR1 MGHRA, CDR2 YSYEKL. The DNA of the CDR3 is TGCGCCAGCAGCCAAGGGCTCGTGGGACAGGGCTACAATGAGCAGTTCTTC. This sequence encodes CASSQGLVGQGYNEQFF.

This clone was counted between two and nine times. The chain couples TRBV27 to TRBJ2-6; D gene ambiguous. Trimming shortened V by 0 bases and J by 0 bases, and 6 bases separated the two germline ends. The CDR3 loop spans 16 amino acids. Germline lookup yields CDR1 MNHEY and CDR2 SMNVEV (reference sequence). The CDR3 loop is CASSLSWSSGANVLTF. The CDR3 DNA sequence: TGTGCCAGCAGTTTATCGTGGTCCTCTGGGGCCAACGTCCTGACTTTC.

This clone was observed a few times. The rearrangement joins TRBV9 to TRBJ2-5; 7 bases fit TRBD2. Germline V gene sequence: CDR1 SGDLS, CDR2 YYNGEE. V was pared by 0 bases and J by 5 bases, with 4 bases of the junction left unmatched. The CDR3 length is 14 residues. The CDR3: CASSVEPGGETQYF. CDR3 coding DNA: TGTGCCAGCAGCGTAGAGCCGGGAGGTGAGACCCAGTACTTC.

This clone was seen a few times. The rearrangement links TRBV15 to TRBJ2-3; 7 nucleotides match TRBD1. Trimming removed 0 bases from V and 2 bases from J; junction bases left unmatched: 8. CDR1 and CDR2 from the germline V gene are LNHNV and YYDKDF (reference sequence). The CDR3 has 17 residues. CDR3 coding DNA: TGTGCCACCAGCAGAGATATAGGGACAGTGACCACAGATACGCAGTATTTT. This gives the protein CATSRDIGTVTTDTQYF.

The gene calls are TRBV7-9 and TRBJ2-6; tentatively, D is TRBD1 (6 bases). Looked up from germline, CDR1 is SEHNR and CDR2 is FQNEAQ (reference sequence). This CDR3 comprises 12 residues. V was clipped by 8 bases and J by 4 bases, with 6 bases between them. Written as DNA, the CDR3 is TGTGCCAGCGACAGGGGGGCCAACGTCCTGACTTTC. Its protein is CASDRGANVLTF.

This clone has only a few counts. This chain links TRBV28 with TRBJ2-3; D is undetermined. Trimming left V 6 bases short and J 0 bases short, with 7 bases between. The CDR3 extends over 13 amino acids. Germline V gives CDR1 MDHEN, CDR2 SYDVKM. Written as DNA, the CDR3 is TGTGCCAGCAGCTTACCTAGCACAGATACGCAGTATTTT. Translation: CASSLPSTDTQYF.

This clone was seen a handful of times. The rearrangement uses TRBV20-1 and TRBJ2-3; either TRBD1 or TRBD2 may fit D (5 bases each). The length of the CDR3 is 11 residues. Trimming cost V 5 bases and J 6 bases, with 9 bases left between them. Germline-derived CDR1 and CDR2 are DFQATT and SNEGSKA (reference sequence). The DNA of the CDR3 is TGCAGTGCTGGGGGTTCTGATACGCAGTATTTT. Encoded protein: CSAGGSDTQYF.

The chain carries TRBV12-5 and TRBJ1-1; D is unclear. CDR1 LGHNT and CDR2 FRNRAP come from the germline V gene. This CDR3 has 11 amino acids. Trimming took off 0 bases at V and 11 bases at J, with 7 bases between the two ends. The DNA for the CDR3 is TGTGCTAGTGGTTTGGTAATGGAGGCTTTCTTT. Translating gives CASGLVMEAFF.

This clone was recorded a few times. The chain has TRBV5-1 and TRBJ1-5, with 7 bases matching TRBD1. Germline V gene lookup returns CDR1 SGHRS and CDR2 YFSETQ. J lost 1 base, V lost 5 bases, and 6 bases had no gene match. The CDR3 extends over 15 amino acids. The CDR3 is CASRVTGESNQPQHF. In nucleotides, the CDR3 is TGCGCCAGCAGAGTCACAGGGGAGAGCAATCAGCCCCAGCATTTT.

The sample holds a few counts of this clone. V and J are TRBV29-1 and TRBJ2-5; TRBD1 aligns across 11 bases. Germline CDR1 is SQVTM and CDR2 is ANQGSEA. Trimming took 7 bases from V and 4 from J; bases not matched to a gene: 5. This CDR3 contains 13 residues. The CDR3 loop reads CSGWTGGTETQYF. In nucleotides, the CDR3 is TGCAGCGGGTGGACAGGGGGCACAGAGACCCAGTACTTC. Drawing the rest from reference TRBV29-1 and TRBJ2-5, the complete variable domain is SAVISQKPSRDICQRGTSLTIQCQVDSQVTMMFWYRQQPGQSLTLIATANQGSEATYESGFVIDKFPISRPNLTFSTLTVSNMSPEDSSIYLCSGWTGGTETQYFGPGTRLLVL.

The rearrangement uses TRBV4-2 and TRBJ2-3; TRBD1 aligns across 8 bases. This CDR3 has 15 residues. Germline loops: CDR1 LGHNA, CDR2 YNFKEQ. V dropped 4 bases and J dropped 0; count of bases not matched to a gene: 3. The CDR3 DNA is TGTGCCAGCAGCCCATGGGACAGGAGCACAGATACGCAGTATTTT. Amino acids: CASSPWDRSTDTQYF.

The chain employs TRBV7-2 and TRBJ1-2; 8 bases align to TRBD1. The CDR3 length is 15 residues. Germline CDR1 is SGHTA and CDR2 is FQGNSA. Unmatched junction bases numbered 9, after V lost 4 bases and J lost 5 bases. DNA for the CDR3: TGTGCCAGCAGCTCCTCAGGGGGCGCAGGGTATGGCTACACCTTC. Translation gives CASSSSGGAGYGYTF. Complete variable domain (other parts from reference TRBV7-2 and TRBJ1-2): GAGVSQSPSNKVTEKGKDVELRCDPISGHTALYWYRQSLGQGLEFLIYFQGNSAPDKSGLPSDRFSAERTGGSVSTLTIQRTQQEDSAVYLCASSSSGGAGYGYTFGSGTRLTVV.

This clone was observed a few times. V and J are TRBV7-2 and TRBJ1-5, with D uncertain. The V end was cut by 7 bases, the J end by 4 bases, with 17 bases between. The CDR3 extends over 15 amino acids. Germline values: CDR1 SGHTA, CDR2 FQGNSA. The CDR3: CASTLSPGGNQPQHF. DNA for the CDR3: TGTGCCAGCACGCTCTCTCCGGGAGGGAATCAGCCCCAGCATTTT.

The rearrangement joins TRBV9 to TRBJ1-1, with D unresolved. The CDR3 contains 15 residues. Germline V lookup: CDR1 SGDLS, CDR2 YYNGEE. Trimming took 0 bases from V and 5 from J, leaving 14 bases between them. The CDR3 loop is CASSVGGPTGTEAFF. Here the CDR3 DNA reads TGTGCCAGCAGCGTAGGAGGCCCCACCGGGACTGAAGCTTTCTTT.

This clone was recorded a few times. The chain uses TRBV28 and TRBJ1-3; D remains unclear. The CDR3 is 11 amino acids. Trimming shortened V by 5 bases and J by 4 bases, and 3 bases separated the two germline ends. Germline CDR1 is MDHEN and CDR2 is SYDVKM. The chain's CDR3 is CASSKGNTIYF. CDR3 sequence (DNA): TGTGCCAGCAGTAAGGGAAACACCATATATTTT.

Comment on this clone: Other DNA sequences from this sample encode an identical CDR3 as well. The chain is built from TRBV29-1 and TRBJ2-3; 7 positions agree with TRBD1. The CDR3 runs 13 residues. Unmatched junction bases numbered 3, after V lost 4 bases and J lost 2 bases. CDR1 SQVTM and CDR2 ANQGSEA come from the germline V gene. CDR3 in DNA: TGCAGCGTTGCGACAGGGATCACAGATACGCAGTATTTT. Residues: CSVATGITDTQYF.

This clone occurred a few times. The DNA of the CDR3 is TGTGCCAGCAGCCTAGGACGGCTCACGGAGACCCAGTACTTC. Amino acids: CASSLGRLTETQYF. V gene TRBV7-2 combines with J gene TRBJ2-5; D is unclear. There are 14 residues in the CDR3. V lost 5 bases and J lost 5, with 15 bases in between. The germline CDR1 and CDR2 sequences are SGHTA and FQGNSA.

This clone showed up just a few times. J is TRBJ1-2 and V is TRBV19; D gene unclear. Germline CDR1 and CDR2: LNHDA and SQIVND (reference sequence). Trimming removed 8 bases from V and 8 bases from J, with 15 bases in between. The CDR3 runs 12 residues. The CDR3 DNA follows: TGTGCCAGTGCCGGTCAACGGGGAGGCTACACCTTC. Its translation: CASAGQRGGYTF. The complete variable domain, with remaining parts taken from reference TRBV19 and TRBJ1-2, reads DGGITQSPKYLFRKEGQNVTLSCEQNLNHDAMYWYRQDPGQGLRLIYYSQIVNDFQKGDIAEGYSVSREKKESFPLTVTSAQKNPTAFYLCASAGQRGGYTFGSGTRLTVV.

The CDR3 nucleotides read TGTGCCAGCAGCCTAAGTGGCCAGGGCTACACCTTC. It translates to CASSLSGQGYTF. The chain links TRBV7-3 to TRBJ1-2; D gene uncertain. Germline V gene sequence: CDR1 SGHTA, CDR2 FQGTGA. The V gene lost 5 bases and the J gene lost 8 bases, with 12 bases spanning the gap. The CDR3 is made up of 12 amino acids.

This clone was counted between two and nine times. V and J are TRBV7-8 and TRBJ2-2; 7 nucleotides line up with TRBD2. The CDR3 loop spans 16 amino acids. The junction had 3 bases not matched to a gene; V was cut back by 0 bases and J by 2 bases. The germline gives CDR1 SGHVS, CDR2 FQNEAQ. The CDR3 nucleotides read TGTGCCAGCAGCTTAGCGGGAGGGACTAACACCGGGGAGCTGTTTTTT. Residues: CASSLAGGTNTGELFF.

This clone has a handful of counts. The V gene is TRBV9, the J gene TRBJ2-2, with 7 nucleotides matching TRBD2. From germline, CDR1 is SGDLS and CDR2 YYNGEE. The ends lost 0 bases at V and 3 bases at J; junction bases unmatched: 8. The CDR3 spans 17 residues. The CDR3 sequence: CASSVEVGGRDTGELFF. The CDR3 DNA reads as TGTGCCAGCAGCGTAGAGGTCGGAGGGAGGGACACCGGGGAGCTGTTTTTT.

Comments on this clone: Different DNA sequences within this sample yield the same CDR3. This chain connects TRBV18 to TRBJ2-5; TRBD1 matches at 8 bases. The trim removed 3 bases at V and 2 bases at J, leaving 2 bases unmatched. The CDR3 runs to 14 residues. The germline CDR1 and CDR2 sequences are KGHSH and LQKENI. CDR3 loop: CASSPDRAQETQYF. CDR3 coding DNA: TGTGCCAGCTCACCGGACAGGGCGCAAGAGACCCAGTACTTC.